Presented here are 22 T cell receptor beta chains from one specimen sequenced in a study of molecular identifiers for immune sequencing clone quantification. TCRdb called the PCR reads again in MiXCR, with one record for every CDR3 protein. Of under 600,000 distinct CDR3 sequences detected, about 25% appear once; the ten largest clones hold around 0.8%. Sequences were obtained from naive CD8+ T cells from blood, with Jurkat cell RNA spiked in. This sample's subset: FACS-sorted CD8+CD4-CCR7+CD45RA+ naive T cells. Every receptor here comes from a human donor in good health. Some libraries in this study had Jurkat cell RNA spiked in.

DNA of the CDR3: TGTGCCAGCAGCCTGAGGGAGTCTAGGGAGACCCAGTACTTC. Its protein is CASSLRESRETQYF. The V call is TRBV13, the J call TRBJ2-5; tentative D call: TRBD2 (5 bases). The CDR3 runs 14 residues. V was shortened by 5 bases and J by 5 bases, with 15 bases between the two germline ends. Germline CDR1 is PRHDT and CDR2 is FYEKMQ (reference sequence).

This chain links TRBV18 with TRBJ2-3; TRBD2 is a possible D gene (5 bases). The ends were cut back, 3 bases at V and 3 bases at J, with 16 bases in the middle. Germline V gives CDR1 KGHSH, CDR2 LQKENI. The CDR3 is 16 residues long. The CDR3 region is CASSPGWDSVTDTQYF. DNA of the CDR3: TGTGCCAGCTCACCCGGATGGGATAGCGTGACAGATACGCAGTATTTT.

This clonotype showed up many times. The gene calls are TRBV4-1 and TRBJ2-3; no clear D gene. The CDR3 loop spans 14 amino acids. Deletions cut 4 bases from V and 0 bases from J, with 8 bases between. Germline CDR1 and CDR2: MGHRA and YSYEKL. This chain's CDR3 is CASSPPLSTDTQYF. CDR3 DNA sequence: TGCGCCAGCAGCCCCCCGCTCAGCACAGATACGCAGTATTTT.

Regarding this clonotype: An end of the junction does not agree with germline; a read error may underlie this. This chain joins TRBV23-1 and TRBJ2-5; no firm D call. TRBV23-1 is classed as an ORF, of uncertain function. CDR3 length: 13 residues. CDR3 DNA: TGCGCCCGCAGTCACGGGTACCCCGAGACCCAGTACTTC. It codes for CARSHGYPETQYF.

This clonotype was observed a few times. V is TRBV21-1 and J is TRBJ2-1; the tabulated D call, TRBD2, remains unverified against the DNA. TRBV21-1 constitutes a pseudogene. The CDR3 totals 17 residues. The DNA for the CDR3 is TGTGCCACCGGACCCGAGGCTAGCGGGGACTCCTACAATGAGCAGTTCTTC. Protein: CATGPEASGDSYNEQFF.

This clonotype has ten or more counts. CDR3 protein: CASSPRAGTEAFF. The CDR3 coding sequence is TGCGCCAGCAGCCCCCGGGCGGGCACTGAAGCTTTCTTT. The rearrangement links TRBV4-1 to TRBJ1-1; D not resolved. The germline gives CDR1 MGHRA, CDR2 YSYEKL. V gave up 4 bases and J gave up 4 bases, with 10 bases separating them. This CDR3 spans 13 amino acids.

This clonotype was detected many times. The chain employs TRBV20-1 and TRBJ2-5; no firm D call. The CDR3 sequence is 11 residues long. Germline V gene lookup returns CDR1 DFQATT and CDR2 SNEGSKA (reference sequence). In DNA, the CDR3 is TGCCTGAGTGTGGTTGGTGAGACCCAGTACTTC. Encoded protein: CLSVVGETQYF.

The chain joins TRBV12-3 or TRBV12-4 to TRBJ1-2; D perhaps matches TRBD1 (6 bases). V was shortened by 5 bases and J by 2 bases, with 9 bases between the two germline ends. The CDR3 totals 13 residues. CDR3 coding DNA: TGTGCCAGCAGTCACGGACAGAACTATGGCTACACCTTC. Translation gives CASSHGQNYGYTF.

In its sample, this clonotype was seen many times. The V gene is TRBV4-3, the J gene TRBJ1-5; D is unclear. The CDR3 spans 15 residues. Per germline, CDR1 LGHNA and CDR2 YSLEER. The V end lost 0 bases, the J end lost 1 base, and 7 bases lay between the germline ends. The CDR3 DNA sequence: TGCGCCAGCAGCCAAGATTATGAGAGCAATCAGCCCCAGCATTTT. Amino acids: CASSQDYESNQPQHF.

CDR3: CASSQPDRGGDQPQHF. The CDR3 DNA follows: TGCGCCAGCAGTCAACCGGACAGGGGGGGCGATCAGCCCCAGCATTTT. The genes are TRBV23-1 and TRBJ1-5, with TRBD1 matching 10 bases. TRBV23-1 has ORF status, its function being uncertain. The trim removed 2 bases at V and 5 bases at J, leaving 6 bases unmatched. The CDR3 consists of 16 residues.

The chain combines TRBV30 with TRBJ2-7; 8 bases match TRBD1. V dropped 2 bases and J dropped 6; count of bases not matched to a gene: 3. In germline, CDR1 is GTSNPN, CDR2 SVGIG (reference sequence). This CDR3 region has 12 residues. This CDR3 is CAWSQTGVEQYF. CDR3 nucleotide sequence: TGTGCCTGGAGTCAGACAGGGGTCGAGCAGTACTTC. Full variable domain (outside the CDR3, taken from reference TRBV30 and TRBJ2-7): SQTIHQWPATLVQPVGSPLSLECTVEGTSNPNLYWYRQAAGRGLQLLFYSVGIGQISSEVPQNLSASRPQDRQFILSSKKLLLSDSGFYLCAWSQTGVEQYFGPGTRLTVT.

About this clonotype: Since a much larger clone is just one base distant, this may be a read error. In DNA, the CDR3 is TGTGGCAGCAGCTTAATTGAGGATACGCAGTATTTT. It specifies CGSSLIEDTQYF. The chain employs TRBV7-9 and TRBJ2-3, with D unresolved. Germline CDR1 and CDR2: SEHNR and FQNEAQ (reference sequence). The CDR3 extends over 12 amino acids.

The rearrangement joins TRBV4-3 to TRBJ2-5; 8 bases are shared with TRBD1. V lost 0 bases, J lost 5 bases, and 8 bases stayed unmatched. Germline CDR1 reads LGHNA; CDR2 reads YSLEER. The CDR3 has 16 amino acids. The CDR3 spells CASSQDFRGLGETQYF. The CDR3, as DNA: TGCGCCAGCAGCCAAGATTTCAGGGGGCTTGGGGAGACCCAGTACTTC.

Ten or more counts support this clonotype. The genes are TRBV20-1 and TRBJ1-2; no reliable D call. Germline V gene sequence: CDR1 DFQATT, CDR2 SNEGSKA (reference sequence). The CDR3 totals 11 residues. Trimming removed 3 bases from V and 5 bases from J, with 7 bases in between. DNA of the CDR3: TGCAGTGCTAGGAATGAGTATGGCTACACCTTC. This gives the protein CSARNEYGYTF.

Of note for this clonotype: At one end the junction does not follow the germline gene, possibly because of a read error. The chain couples TRBV20-1 to TRBJ1-4; 10 bases fit TRBD1. Germline-derived CDR1 and CDR2 are DFQATT and SNEGSKA (reference sequence). The length of the CDR3 is 12 residues. DNA for the CDR3: TGCCGTGCGGGACAGGGGTCTGAAAAACTGTTTTTT. Its protein is CRAGQGSEKLFF.

This clonotype has a handful of counts. The chain employs TRBV4-3 and TRBJ1-3; D is ambiguous. The V end was cut by 0 bases, the J end by 3 bases, with 9 bases between. Germline-derived CDR1 and CDR2 are LGHNA and YSLEER. CDR3 size: 15 residues. For the CDR3, the DNA is TGCGCCAGCAGCCAAGATCTCCATCGTGGAAACACCATATATTTT. It yields the protein CASSQDLHRGNTIYF.

This clonotype occurred a few times. V is TRBV29-1 and J is TRBJ2-1; possibly TRBD2 for D (6 bases). V lost 6 bases and J lost 0, with 12 bases in between. Looked up from germline, CDR1 is SQVTM and CDR2 is ANQGSEA. CDR3 length equals 14 residues. CDR3 sequence reads: CSVDRDFSYNEQFF. In DNA, the CDR3 is TGCAGCGTAGACCGGGACTTCTCCTACAATGAGCAGTTCTTC.

This clonotype was counted many times. CDR3 bases: TGTGCCAGCAGTCCGATCGGGGACAGGGGCAATCAGCCCCAGCATTTT. Translating gives CASSPIGDRGNQPQHF. This chain links TRBV28 with TRBJ1-5; 9 bases align to TRBD1. The CDR3 has 16 residues. The germline CDR1 and CDR2 sequences are MDHEN and SYDVKM. V was pared by 5 bases and J by 2 bases, with 7 bases of the junction left unmatched.

This clonotype has only a few counts. This sequence joins TRBV11-2 and TRBJ1-1; D gene uncertain. The CDR3 sequence is 14 residues long. V lost 4 bases and J 4 bases, leaving 13 bases between the germline ends. Germline-derived CDR1 and CDR2 are SGHAT and FQNNGV. The chain's CDR3 is CASSSFHLGTEAFF. CDR3 nucleotides: TGTGCCAGCAGCTCCTTCCACCTAGGCACTGAAGCTTTCTTT.

This clonotype was detected a few times. This chain connects TRBV4-2 to TRBJ2-7, with D perhaps matching TRBD2 (5 bases). The CDR3 runs 13 residues. Germline CDR1 is LGHNA and CDR2 is YNFKEQ. Trimming removed 3 bases from V and 7 bases from J, with 13 bases in between. CDR3 DNA: TGTGCCAGCAGCCACGAGGGTCTAGGGGAGCAGTACTTC. Translated, it gives CASSHEGLGEQYF.

This clonotype was counted many times. Germline is not matched at one junction end, which may reflect a read error. V usage is TRBV6-2 or TRBV6-3 and J usage is TRBJ1-1, with D unclear. Germline lookup yields CDR1 MNHEY and CDR2 SVGEGT. This CDR3 contains 13 residues. For the CDR3, the DNA is TGTGCCAGCAGCTACTCGGCGAACACTGAAGCTTTCTTT. This sequence encodes CASSYSANTEAFF.

The J gene is TRBJ2-7, the V gene TRBV12-3 or TRBV12-4; the D is unclear. V dropped 5 bases and J dropped 6 bases, with 11 bases sitting between them. The length of the CDR3 is 12 residues. CDR3 coding DNA: TGTGCCAGCAGTAGTCCCAGCTCCGAGCAGTACTTC. Its translation: CASSSPSSEQYF.